The sequence of this T cell receptor (beta chain) was determined in a study of blood T cell repertoires in COVID-19. Germline CDR1 reads SGHKS; CDR2 reads YYEKEE (reference sequence). V was shortened by 5 bases and J by 5 bases, with 13 bases between the two germline ends. The CDR3 consists of 13 residues. Authors' data handling: Amplified reference gene primers provided the basis for estimating nucleated cell counts. Produced via immunoSEQ multiplex PCR; TCRdb's table is partial and in-frame only. That table furnishes V, J and clone size, whereas the DNA furnished D and trimming. This sample has 350,000 or so clones, with just over 85% found just once.

Input material: PBMCs or T cells enriched from blood (not recorded which). The V and J genes are TRBV5-5 and TRBJ1-1; TRBD1 might be the D (6 bases). The source is a woman aged 40 to 50 with acute COVID-19. The CDR3 coding sequence is TGTGCCAGCAGGATTACAGGGAGAACTGAAGCTTTCTTT. Protein product: CASRITGRTEAFF.